The TCR beta chain under discussion was sequenced for a study of blood T cell repertoires in COVID-19. Per the original data handling: Reference gene primers were amplified, and this amplification served to estimate nucleated cell counts. The data were produced by immunoSEQ multiplex PCR, yet TCRdb's version contains in-frame clones alone and is incomplete. The DNA was the basis for D and trimming; V, J and clone size are from that table. This sample has 300,000 to 400,000 clones, with over 75% found just once. Germline CDR1 is SGDLS and CDR2 is YYNGEE. The CDR3 length is 16 residues. J lost 1 base, V lost 3 bases, and 8 bases had no gene match.

This receptor was identified in a woman aged 55-75 years with COVID-19, enrolled during active disease. The sample was peripheral blood. The chain joins TRBV9 to TRBJ1-1; 8 bases match TRBD1. The CDR3 sequence is CASSASQGARNTEAFF. Written as DNA, the CDR3 is TGTGCCAGCAGCGCTTCTCAGGGGGCGCGGAACACTGAAGCTTTCTTT.